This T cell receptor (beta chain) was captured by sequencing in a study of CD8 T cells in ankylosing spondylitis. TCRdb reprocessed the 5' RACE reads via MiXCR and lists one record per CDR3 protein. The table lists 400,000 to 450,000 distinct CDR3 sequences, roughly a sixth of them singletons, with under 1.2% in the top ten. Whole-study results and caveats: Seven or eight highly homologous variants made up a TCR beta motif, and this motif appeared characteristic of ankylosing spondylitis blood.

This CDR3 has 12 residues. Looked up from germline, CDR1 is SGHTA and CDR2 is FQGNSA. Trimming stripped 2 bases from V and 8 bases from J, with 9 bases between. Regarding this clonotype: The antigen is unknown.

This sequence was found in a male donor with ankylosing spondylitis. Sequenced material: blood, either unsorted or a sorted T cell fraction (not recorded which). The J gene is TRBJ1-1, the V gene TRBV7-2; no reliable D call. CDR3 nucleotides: TGTGCCAGCAGCTTATACGTAAAAGAAGCTTTCTTT. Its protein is CASSLYVKEAFF.